This record concerns one T cell receptor beta chain sequence. The antigen it recognizes is unknown. Base-call qualities are not available, and no considerably larger clone is one nucleotide away. This specimen comes from a study of CD8+ T cells in alopecia areata (dated by TCRdb to the late 2010s). With regard to the full study: The treated patients took part in an open-label pilot trial in which moderate-to-severe alopecia areata was treated with oral tofacitinib at 5 to 10 mg twice daily. Patients stayed on tofacitinib for 6 to 18 months and then had 6 months of follow-up off drug so that delayed response and recurrence could be assessed. For the treated patients, the SALT score, which quantifies what percentage of scalp surface area is affected, served as the measure of disease severity. The study used high-throughput TCRbeta sequencing to examine T cell clonal expansion in alopecia areata, in both the C3H/HeJ mouse model and human patients. Human TCRbeta sequencing covered scalp tissue and sorted CD4+ and CD8+ peripheral blood T cells from patchy and totalis/universalis alopecia areata patients and healthy controls. Biopsies were taken from tofacitinib-treated patients at baseline and again at 4 and 24 weeks into treatment, and several of those patients also had a later scalp biopsy. Scalp clonality was compared among normal scalp (n=4), patchy alopecia areata scalp (n=8), and alopecia totalis/universalis scalp (n=8). RNA came from the PAXgene miRNA kit for fixed scalp, the miRNeasy kit for PBMCs, and the RNeasy kit for mouse skin. immunoSEQ multiplex PCR using 35 Vbeta forward primers and 13 Jbeta reverse primers was used to amplify TCRbeta CDR3 regions. The full study reports these points: Shared TCR sequences between patients were less evident than in mice, which may be partly attributable to HLA diversity in the patient population. Tofacitinib significantly lowered scalp clonality and the number of expanded CD8+ clones among the top 100 scalp clones. Many expanded lesional clones were found to persist in scalp and blood during tofacitinib treatment, and relapse after treatment cessation may be partly explained by this persistence. Lesional scalp, especially in alopecia totalis/universalis, showed higher clonality and more expanded CD8+ clones than normal scalp, suggesting antigenic drive. Because the treated cohort was small and included a single nonresponder, larger studies are needed to assess links between baseline CD8+ expansion and response. Unlike mouse skin, which is dominated by gammadelta T cells, normal human skin has resident alphabeta T cells that are also sequenced, and this complicates analysis of the scalp TCR repertoire.

Preparation of the library involved the immunoSEQ multiplex PCR assay. To provide template for TCR sequencing, every sample had RNA extracted and reverse transcribed into cDNA. First-strand cDNA was synthesized using SuperScript III with a 2:1 mix of oligo-dT and random hexamers. A synthetic immune receptor repertoire was used to assess amplification bias, and residual bias was removed computationally. Regarding the original processing steps: Raw reads were preprocessed for error removal, and CDR3 was defined according to IMGT conventions as running from the conserved cysteine to phenylalanine. Clonality was computed as 1 minus the Shannon entropy, with the entropy normalized by log2 of the number of productive unique TCRs. Scalp TCRbeta sequences were cross-referenced with sorted blood CD4 and CD8 repertoires so that the CD4 or CD8 identity of scalp clones could be inferred. Held by TCRdb, this immuneACCESS table contains in-frame sequences only and omits some clones. Under half of the omission traces to an unresolved V gene where checked; the cause of the rest is unknown. That table gives V, J and clone size, and the DNA gave D and trimming. This sample holds some 200,000 clones; 60% were observed only once. 3.3% of the sample belongs to the ten largest clones.

V and J lose 0 bases and 4 bases, and a span of 9 bases separates them. The germline V gene yields MNHGY for CDR1 and SVAAGI for CDR2. The CDR3 runs 15 amino acids, cysteine and phenylalanine included. Only the CDR3 DNA is retained, 45 bases long and in frame from the first base. The time point label, read with the paper, signifies: four to five weeks on oral tofacitinib. What this sample's treatment or condition label stands for: oral pan-JAK inhibitor, 5-10 mg twice daily. From alopecia areata patients, peripheral blood was collected along with lesional scalp punch biopsies. PBMCs were isolated by density centrifugation and stained for CD3, CD4 and CD8, after which CD4+ and CD8+ T cells were sorted on a FACSAria.

The sequence joins TRBV6-9 to TRBJ2-2; the D gene cannot be resolved reliably. Sequenced material: CD4+ T cells sorted from blood, taken at week 4, from a patient treated with tofacitinib. This receptor was identified in a human donor with alopecia areata. The CDR3 reads as follows: CASSYSKLCTGELFF. The sequence in DNA is TGTGCCAGCAGTTATTCAAAGTTGTGCACCGGGGAGCTGTTTTTT.